This entry describes one T cell receptor beta chain. The CDR3 covers 16 residues. Germline V gene sequence: CDR1 KGHDR, CDR2 SFDVKD. The ends lost 3 bases at V and 6 bases at J; junction bases unmatched: 6. Per the authors' pipeline: From reference gene primer amplification, estimates of nucleated cell counts were derived. This table comes from immunoSEQ multiplex PCR, and its TCRdb copy is limited to in-frame clones, with some not included. Clone size and V and J calls were adopted from that table, with D and trimming inferred from the DNA. This sample yields about 200,000 clones, of which approximately 82% are seen a single time; 9.7% belongs to the top ten. The sample comes from a study of blood T cell repertoires in COVID-19.

Sequencing was done on a sample of peripheral blood. This clonotype originated in a man aged 50 to 59 with active or convalescent COVID-19. The chain combines TRBV24-1 with TRBJ2-3; 12 nucleotides line up with TRBD1. In DNA form, the CDR3 reads TGTGCCACCAGTGATCCGGGACAGGGGGCATCTGATACGCAGTATTTT. Translating it yields CATSDPGQGASDTQYF.